This T cell receptor (beta chain) was obtained from a study of spatial heterogeneity in lung cancer (dated by TCRdb to between 2018 and 2020). With regard to the full study: More beta-chain than alpha-chain transcripts were consistently detected, likely reflecting higher beta-chain transcript abundance. In non-small cell lung cancer, the study quantitatively compared TCR alpha and beta repertoires across several tumor regions, matched nontumor lung, and blood. The study linked features of the TCR repertoire to counts of nonsynonymous mutations, which were determined by whole-exome sequencing of tumor tissue. At surgery, over 200 tumor regions, fewer than 85 matched nontumor lung samples and more than 55 PBMC samples were TCR-sequenced for both alpha and beta chains. In the raw uncorrected reads, each unique combination of TCR and UMI appeared on average more than ten times.

The study at large found these results: Ubiquitous expanded tumor TCRs showed up in blood more often at tumor resection than at routine follow-up. Confirming at a functional level the hypothesis that regional TCRs recognize regional mutations was considered to require additional single-cell paired TCR alpha and beta sequencing.

Libraries were made using 5' RACE. The reads were generated on a NextSeq 500. To allow correction of PCR and sequencing errors, the TCR library protocol tagged every TCR cDNA molecule with a unique molecular identifier. The published analysis was carried out like this. Decombinator tools were used for TCR identification, UMI-based error correction and CDR3 extraction. TCRs above a frequency of 2 per 1,000, corresponding to the top 1% of the tumor frequency distribution, were defined as expanded. Each repertoire was subsampled 100 times to 5,000 TCRs, after which Renyi diversity was computed with the R vegan package. CDR3 similarity networks were built from amino acid triplet string-kernel similarity, connecting CDR3s with pairwise similarity above 0.82. TCRdb ran its own pipeline on the public reads, namely fastp trimming at Q25 and MiXCR clone calling, and kept in-frame beta chains. Identical CDR3 protein sequences are pooled into one entry, listed with their most common genes and DNA. The V and J calls here are based on TCRdb, not the publication. In this sample the table shows more than 30,000 distinct CDR3 sequences, 5% to 5.5% of which occur a single time. Clones ranked in the top ten supply around 25% of the sample.

Per the publication, the time point label means: sample taken at primary tumor resection. Donors were over 60 patients with early-stage, untreated non-small cell lung cancer from the lung TRACERx cohort. TCR sequencing used whole RNA extracted from tumor and nontumor lung tissue, or from cryopreserved PBMC samples, without cell sorting. Patients were selected for TCR sequencing only if sufficient RNA was available from at least two tumor regions. This clonotype was observed many times. This receptor's antigen is unknown. Base-call qualities are not available, and no considerably larger clone is one nucleotide away. Per the germline V gene, SGHDT is the CDR1 and YYEEEE is the CDR2. V was cut back by 4 bases and J by 1 base, leaving a gap of 14 bases between them. The CDR3, cysteine through phenylalanine, is 15 amino acids long. Of all the DNA, just the CDR3 is kept, 45 bases in frame from base 1.

The sample in question was PBMCs, obtained at surgery. In this chain, TRBV5-6 is recombined with TRBJ2-5; the D segment is perhaps TRBD1 or TRBD2, each sharing 5 matched bases. The origin of this receptor is a female donor with early-stage non-small cell lung cancer. In nucleotides, the sequence is TGTGCCAGCAGCCGGGTGGGGACCCCCCAAGAGACCCAGTACTTC. The encoded protein is CASSRVGTPQETQYF.